This record looks at one TCR beta chain sequence and its context. The antigen remains unidentified. PCR primers comprised 60 Vbeta and 13 Jbeta primers. Generated by immunoSEQ multiplex PCR, the TCRdb table keeps only in-frame clones and is missing some. The sample contains roughly 140,000 clones, around 72% of which appear only once. The V gene end was trimmed by 3 bases and the J gene end by 1 base; junction bases not matched to a gene: 4. The CDR3 has 15 amino acids. Germline CDR1 reads LNHNV; CDR2 reads YYDKDF (reference sequence). This entry comes from a study of cytomegalovirus exposure and HLA in healthy donors. Overall study context: Early on, a data release was issued that held 80 million or so unique TCRs from HLA-typed donors. Regarding the study as a whole: CMV serostatus stood as the only immune exposure information on hand. Most of the TCR beta V segments (in an earlier analysis) were productive either about 87% or about 30% of the time. In a later analysis, several top co-occurrence clusters appeared linked to parvovirus B19, influenza, CMV and Epstein-Barr virus.

The clonotype was recovered from a man in his forties in good health and CMV-seronegative. The sequencing input was PBMCs. The J gene is TRBJ2-3, the V gene TRBV15; 7 bases agree with TRBD1. The CDR3 region is CATSSRQGGTDTQYF. CDR3 DNA: TGTGCCACCAGCAGCCGACAGGGAGGCACAGATACGCAGTATTTT.